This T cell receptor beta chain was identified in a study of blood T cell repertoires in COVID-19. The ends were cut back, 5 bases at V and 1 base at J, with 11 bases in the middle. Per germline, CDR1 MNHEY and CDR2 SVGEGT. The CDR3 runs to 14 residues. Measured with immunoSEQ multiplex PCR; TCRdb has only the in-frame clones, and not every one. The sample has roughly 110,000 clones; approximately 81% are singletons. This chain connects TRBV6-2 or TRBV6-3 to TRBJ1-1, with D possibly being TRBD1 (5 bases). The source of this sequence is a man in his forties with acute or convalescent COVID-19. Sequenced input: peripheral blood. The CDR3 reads CASSRGGTNTEAFF. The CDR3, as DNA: TGTGCCAGCAGTAGAGGCGGGACGAACACTGAAGCTTTCTTT.